This entry lists 20 T cell receptor beta chains sequenced from one sample in a study of CD8 T cells in Susac syndrome. Reverse transcription used about 0.45 to 1 ug RNA and random hexamers. TCRdb reprocessed the immunoSEQ multiplex PCR reads via MiXCR and lists one record per CDR3 protein. The profile shows 75,000 to 95,000 distinct CDR3 sequences, approximately 96% of them singletons. The sample taken for sequencing was CD8+ T cells from PBMCs. These receptors originate from a human donor with Susac syndrome.

V gene TRBV20-1 combines with J gene TRBJ1-2; possible D gene TRBD1, 5 bases. Germline V gene lookup returns CDR1 DFQATT and CDR2 SNEGSKA (reference sequence). The V end lost 3 bases, the J end lost 2 bases, and 13 bases lay between the germline ends. CDR3 size: 14 residues. Here the CDR3 DNA reads TGCAGTGCTAGCCCCACGGGGCAGAACTATGGCTACACCTTC. Translating gives CSASPTGQNYGYTF.

This clonotype appeared once. J is TRBJ1-2 and V is TRBV20-1; 7 nucleotides align to TRBD1. The CDR3 totals 14 residues. The germline CDR1 and CDR2 sequences are DFQATT and SNEGSKA (reference sequence). J lost 4 bases, V lost 4 bases, and 9 bases had no gene match. The CDR3 sequence: CSAIIRDRGYGYTF. Here the CDR3 DNA reads TGCAGTGCTATTATCCGGGACAGAGGCTATGGCTACACCTTC.

The sample holds one count of this clonotype. This chain uses TRBV30 with TRBJ2-2; possible D gene TRBD2, 7 bases. Trimming took 0 bases from V and 1 from J, leaving 12 bases between them. CDR1 and CDR2 from the germline V gene are GTSNPN and SVGIG (reference sequence). CDR3 length: 16 residues. The DNA for the CDR3 is TGTGCCTGGAGTGTGGGGGGGGCTGGGAACACCGGGGAGCTGTTTTTT. Protein: CAWSVGGAGNTGELFF.

The chain employs TRBV4-1 and TRBJ2-5, with 10 nucleotides matching TRBD2. Germline CDR1 is MGHRA and CDR2 is YSYEKL. The J segment lost 2 bases and the V segment lost 2 bases, leaving 14 bases of the junction unmatched. This CDR3 is built from 19 residues. The CDR3 nucleotides are TGCGCCAGCAGCCAAAGGGGGTCGGTGAGCGGGGGGGGTCAAGAGACCCAGTACTTC. Its translation: CASSQRGSVSGGGQETQYF.

The chain combines TRBV20-1 with TRBJ1-4; D is possibly TRBD1 (5 bases). This CDR3 region has 15 residues. The germline V gene encodes CDR1 DFQATT and CDR2 SNEGSKA (reference sequence). V lost 4 bases and J 0 bases, leaving 12 bases between the germline ends. The CDR3 loop reads CSATVDSATNEKLFF. Written as DNA, the CDR3 is TGCAGTGCTACAGTAGACAGTGCAACTAATGAAAAACTGTTTTTT.

V gene TRBV6-5 combines with J gene TRBJ1-5, with TRBD1 as a possible D gene (5 bases). Germline values: CDR1 MNHEY, CDR2 SVGAGI. The CDR3 runs 17 residues. Trimming left V 0 bases short and J 4 bases short, with 16 bases between. CDR3 loop: CASSYSTVGASNQPQHF. In nucleotides, the CDR3 is TGTGCCAGCAGTTACTCGACGGTTGGGGCCTCAAATCAGCCCCAGCATTTT.

This chain links TRBV7-2 with TRBJ2-2; TRBD1 matches 8 bases. The CDR3 spans 15 residues. J lost 2 bases, V lost 7 bases, and 6 bases had no gene match. The germline CDR1 and CDR2 sequences are SGHTA and FQGNSA. CDR3 protein: CASTPGQVNTGELFF. The CDR3 DNA reads as TGTGCCAGCACCCCGGGACAGGTTAACACCGGGGAGCTGTTTTTT.

V is TRBV21-1 and J is TRBJ2-5. TRBV21-1 has pseudogene status. This CDR3 has 16 residues. Here the CDR3 reads CASSKTDGRCQETQYF. For the CDR3, the DNA is TGTGCCAGCAGCAAGACTGATGGACGCTGCCAAGAGACCCAGTACTTC.

The chain joins TRBV27 to TRBJ2-7; no clear D. From germline, CDR1 is MNHEY and CDR2 SMNVEV (reference sequence). Trimming took off 2 bases at V and 6 bases at J, with 8 bases between the two ends. This CDR3 region has 12 residues. The CDR3 DNA is TGTGCCAGCAGTTTACCCCCCGGCGAGCAGTACTTC. It is translated as CASSLPPGEQYF.

This chain connects TRBV9 to TRBJ2-5; perhaps D is TRBD1 or TRBD2 (7 bases each). Per germline, CDR1 SGDLS and CDR2 YYNGEE. V was clipped by 8 bases and J by 5 bases, with 13 bases between them. The CDR3 sequence is 12 residues long. CDR3 in amino acids: CASSGGDETQYF. The DNA of the CDR3 is TGTGCCAGTTCAGGGGGGGACGAGACCCAGTACTTC.

This chain uses TRBV7-2 with TRBJ2-7, with D possibly being TRBD2 (6 bases). The V gene's germline CDR1 is SGHTA and CDR2 FQGNSA. Trimming took 8 bases from V and 1 from J, leaving 9 bases between them. The CDR3 has 12 amino acids. Here the CDR3 reads CASAGLSYEQYF. The DNA of the CDR3 is TGTGCCAGCGCGGGACTTTCCTACGAGCAGTACTTC. The complete variable domain, with remaining parts taken from reference TRBV7-2 and TRBJ2-7, reads GAGVSQSPSNKVTEKGKDVELRCDPISGHTALYWYRQSLGQGLEFLIYFQGNSAPDKSGLPSDRFSAERTGGSVSTLTIQRTQQEDSAVYLCASAGLSYEQYFGPGTRLTVT.

The chain carries TRBV5-1 and TRBJ2-3, with D unclear. The CDR3 covers 11 residues. CDR1 is SGHRS and CDR2 is YFSETQ in the germline V gene. V lost 7 bases and J lost 6, with 9 bases in between. In DNA, the CDR3 is TGCGCCAGCGGCCCCTTGGATACGCAGTATTTT. Encoded protein: CASGPLDTQYF.

Note on this clonotype: A junction end diverges from the germline sequence, so it may reflect a read error. The CDR3 sequence is CSVEEGGPSTDTQYF. CDR3 DNA sequence: TGCAGCGTGGAAGAGGGAGGGCCTTCCACAGATACGCAGTATTTT. The chain joins TRBV29-1 to TRBJ2-3; 7 nucleotides align to TRBD2. CDR3 length: 15 amino acids. Per the germline V gene, CDR1 is SQVTM and CDR2 is ANQGSEA.

The V call is TRBV20-1, the J call TRBJ1-1; D is unclear. Trimming cost V 4 bases and J 6 bases, with 12 bases left between them. The CDR3 is 12 amino acids. Germline values: CDR1 DFQATT, CDR2 SNEGSKA (reference sequence). CDR3 nucleotides: TGCAGTGCTATGAGGGCAAGGGCTGAAGCTTTCTTT. Amino acids: CSAMRARAEAFF.

The chain couples TRBV3-1 to TRBJ2-5; the D is unclear. This CDR3 region has 14 residues. The germline gives CDR1 LGHDT, CDR2 YNNKEL (reference sequence). Trimming took off 3 bases at V and 2 bases at J, with 10 bases between the two ends. The CDR3: CASSHQSRQETQYF. The CDR3 nucleotides read TGTGCCAGCAGCCATCAGAGTCGGCAAGAGACCCAGTACTTC.

The chain couples TRBV7-3 to TRBJ2-1; D is undetermined. The CDR3 is 13 residues long. V lost 6 bases and J lost 2, with 8 bases in between. Germline values: CDR1 SGHTA, CDR2 FQGTGA. This chain's CDR3 is CASSRTTYNEQFF. The DNA for the CDR3 is TGTGCCAGCAGTCGCACTACCTACAATGAGCAGTTCTTC.

The rearrangement joins TRBV20-1 to TRBJ2-5; D may be TRBD1 (5 bases). The CDR3 consists of 15 residues. V was shortened by 2 bases and J by 2 bases, with 15 bases between the two germline ends. The germline gives CDR1 DFQATT, CDR2 SNEGSKA (reference sequence). CDR3 sequence: CSARLPRAGQETQYF. For the CDR3, the DNA is TGCAGTGCTAGACTCCCCCGGGCAGGGCAAGAGACCCAGTACTTC.

The CDR3 here is CASSGGGTSNEQYF. The CDR3 DNA is TGTGCCAGCAGTGGGGGAGGGACTAGCAACGAGCAGTACTTC. The chain links TRBV2 to TRBJ2-7; 9 bases map to TRBD2. The CDR3 has 14 residues. The V and J ends lost 4 bases and 5 bases, in that order; junction bases with no gene match: 6. CDR1 SNHLY and CDR2 FYNNEI come from the germline V gene.

This clonotype was seen a handful of times. The chain has TRBV5-1 and TRBJ1-2; D may be TRBD1 (5 bases). Germline CDR1 SGHRS, CDR2 YFSETQ. V dropped 4 bases and J dropped 2 bases, with 18 bases sitting between them. This CDR3 has 16 residues. CDR3 nucleotides: TGCGCCAGCAGCCTGGGCCGGGACCGCTTCAACTATGGCTACACCTTC. Translating it yields CASSLGRDRFNYGYTF.

Here the CDR3 DNA reads TGCAGTGCTTTCCCTGGGGCAGATACGCAGTATTTT. Residues: CSAFPGADTQYF. This chain connects TRBV20-1 to TRBJ2-3; D is ambiguous. Trimming took off 5 bases at V and 4 bases at J, with 10 bases between the two ends. Germline values: CDR1 DFQATT, CDR2 SNEGSKA (reference sequence). The CDR3 has 12 amino acids.